This TCR beta chain was found in a study of blood T cells in healthy people across ages. The CDR3 contains 15 residues. V was pared by 4 bases and J by 5 bases, with 14 bases between. Germline loops: CDR1 SNHLY, CDR2 FYNNEI. Study-level points and caveats: Correlation between TCR beta diversity and naive T cell percentage was strong.

It was with a sample-barcoded 5' primer and a J-beta primer mix that a second PCR of roughly 7 to 12 cycles was run. Each cDNA molecule received a tag from a template-switch adaptor that had 12 random nucleotides. TCRdb itself ran the 5' RACE reads through MiXCR, one entry per CDR3 protein. The sample shows 900,000 to 950,000 distinct CDR3 sequences, 25% to 35% of them seen only once. The sample holds a few counts of this clonotype. What it binds is unknown. The same sample was also studied in work on T cells of mothers and their children. Turning to that study: Samples were provided by three healthy Caucasian mothers and their six children.

The sequence derives from a woman between 35 and 50 years old in good health. Material for sequencing was blood. This chain links TRBV2 with TRBJ2-2; D possibly corresponds to TRBD2 (6 bases). The CDR3 here is CASSARGGVTGELFF. In DNA, the CDR3 is TGTGCCAGCAGTGCCCGAGGCGGGGTAACCGGGGAGCTGTTTTTT.